These 24 T cell receptor beta chains were sequenced from one sample in a study of breast tumors, draining lymph nodes, adjacent tissues. TCRdb redid the calling of the multiplex PCR reads with MiXCR, one entry per CDR3 protein. The data contain around 130,000 distinct CDR3 sequences, 20% of them singletons. Axillary draining lymph nodes of breast cancer patients supplied the node samples. Specimen: axillary lymph node tissue. The receptors originated from a female donor with breast cancer. Some clones in this sample may be carry-over from other donors' samples.

CDR3 region: CASSLVVRVPQAGVLNAEQFF. The CDR3, as DNA: TGCGCCAGCAGCTTAGTCGTAAGGGTTCCCCAGGCAGGGGTTCTCAACGCTGAGCAGTTCTTC. The genes are TRBV5-1 and TRBJ2-1; TRBD1 is a possible D gene (6 bases). Per germline, CDR1 SGHRS and CDR2 YFSETQ. The CDR3 runs to 21 residues. The V end was cut by 2 bases, the J end by 9 bases, with 36 bases between.

With respect to this clonotype: Possible read error: a much larger clone is one base away. The rearrangement uses TRBV7-9 and TRBJ1-5, with D perhaps TRBD1 (5 bases). CDR3 length equals 14 residues. V was trimmed by 5 bases and J by 7 bases, leaving 15 bases between them. CDR1 is SEHNR and CDR2 is FQNEAQ in the germline V gene (reference sequence). CDR3 residues: CASSQTGDDQPQHF. CDR3 nucleotide sequence: TGTGCCAGCAGCCAGACCGGGGACGACCAGCCCCAGCATTTT.

In this sample, this clonotype turned up many times. This chain joins TRBV5-6 and TRBJ1-6; tentatively, D is TRBD1 (6 bases). Germline V gene data show CDR1 as SGHDT and CDR2 as YYEEEE. The CDR3 contains 13 residues. The V and J ends lost 4 bases and 10 bases respectively, with 12 bases between them. The CDR3 spells CASSPRTASPLHF. In DNA form, the CDR3 reads TGTGCCAGCAGCCCAAGGACAGCGTCACCCCTCCACTTT.

A word on this clonotype: Likely a read error: the CDR3 ends without its conserved phenylalanine or tryptophan. V gene TRBV27 combines with J gene TRBJ2-3; D remains ambiguous. V lost 5 bases and J lost 5, with 14 bases in between. Germline loops: CDR1 MNHEY, CDR2 SMNVEV (reference sequence). The CDR3 contains 14 residues. The CDR3 here is CASSSGRWQDTQYS. The CDR3 coding sequence is TGTGCCAGCAGTAGTGGAAGGTGGCAAGATACGCAGTATTCT.

This clonotype was observed a single time. This may be a read error: a much more frequent sequence differs by one nucleotide. The chain combines TRBV30 with TRBJ2-7, with D unclear. This CDR3 is 13 amino acids long. V lost 0 bases to trimming and J lost 6 bases, with 12 bases between them. The germline V gene has CDR1 GTSNPN and CDR2 SVGIG (reference sequence). This chain's CDR3 is CAWSVLALAEQYF. The CDR3 DNA reads as TGTGCCTGGAGTGTACTTGCCTTGGCCGAGCAGTACTTC.

This clonotype was counted at least ten times. This chain links TRBV4-1 with TRBJ1-6; D perhaps matches TRBD1 (6 bases). With 5 bases removed from V and 7 bases from J, the gap between germline ends came to 15 bases. The germline V gene encodes CDR1 MGHRA and CDR2 YSYEKL. The CDR3 sequence is 15 residues long. The CDR3, as DNA: TGCGCCAGCAGCATCTTTGGGGGCGGGAATTCACCCCTCCACTTT. It codes for CASSIFGGGNSPLHF.

This clonotype was observed once. Germline and junction disagree at one end, which may indicate a read error. This chain links TRBV4-2 with TRBJ2-3, with 7 bases matching TRBD2. The CDR3 loop spans 16 amino acids. In germline, CDR1 is LGHNA, CDR2 YNFKEQ. In nucleotides, the CDR3 is TGTGCCGGCAGCCTCTTGGACGGGGGGAGCACAGATACGCAGTATTTT. Protein product: CAGSLLDGGSTDTQYF.

This chain connects TRBV5-1 to TRBJ1-4; D not resolved. V shed 4 bases and J shed 4 bases, with 11 bases lying between them. Germline CDR1 reads SGHRS; CDR2 reads YFSETQ. This CDR3 has 14 residues. CDR3 protein: CASSSRDNNEKLFF. The DNA for the CDR3 is TGCGCCAGCAGCAGTCGAGACAATAATGAAAAACTGTTTTTT. Based on the CDR3 plus reference TRBV5-1 and TRBJ1-4, the full variable domain is KAGVTQTPRYLIKTRGQQVTLSCSPISGHRSVSWYQQTPGQGLQFLFEYFSETQRNKGNFPGRFSGRQFSNSRSEMNVSTLELGDSALYLCASSSRDNNEKLFFGSGTQLSVL.

This sequence joins TRBV11-2 and TRBJ1-3, with 7 bases identical to TRBD1. Per germline, CDR1 SGHAT and CDR2 FQNNGV. The CDR3 is 16 amino acids. V lost 4 bases to trimming and J lost 3 bases; unmatched junction nucleotides: 9. CDR3 loop: CASSSRLDRDGNTIYF. CDR3 nucleotides: TGTGCCAGCAGCTCCCGATTAGACAGGGATGGAAACACCATATATTTT.

This clonotype came up once. V gene TRBV5-1 combines with J gene TRBJ1-1, with TRBD1 as a possible D gene (5 bases). CDR3 size: 16 residues. Looked up from germline, CDR1 is SGHRS and CDR2 is YFSETQ. The V gene lost 5 bases and the J gene lost 0 bases, with 17 bases spanning the gap. CDR3 nucleotide sequence: TGCGCCAGCAGTTCGAGGACAAAGGATATGAACACTGAAGCTTTCTTT. Amino acid sequence: CASSSRTKDMNTEAFF.

This clonotype has ten or more counts. This chain joins TRBV6-1 and TRBJ2-2; possibly TRBD1 for D (5 bases). This CDR3 has 15 residues. Trimming took off 4 bases at V and 5 bases at J, with 14 bases between the two ends. The V gene's germline CDR1 is MNHNS and CDR2 SASEGT. This CDR3 reads CASSASGSMTGELFF. In DNA, the CDR3 is TGTGCCAGCAGTGCCTCAGGGTCGATGACCGGGGAGCTGTTTTTT.

The chain combines TRBV28 with TRBJ1-2; weak D call: TRBD1 (5 bases). The length of the CDR3 is 10 residues. Trimming removed 6 bases at V and 8 bases at J, with 7 bases between. Per the germline V gene, CDR1 is MDHEN and CDR2 is SYDVKM. The CDR3 bases are TGTGCCAGCAGGGGGGTGGGCTACACCTTC. It translates to CASRGVGYTF.

This clonotype was found many times. The V and J genes are TRBV12-3 or TRBV12-4 and TRBJ2-3, with 10 bases aligning to TRBD2. V lost 0 bases and J lost 2; bases outside the gene matches: 11. CDR3 size: 19 residues. The chain's CDR3 is CASSLALRASGGSTDTQYF. The CDR3 bases are TGTGCCAGCAGTTTAGCGCTCCGGGCTAGCGGGGGTTCCACAGATACGCAGTATTTT.

The sample holds a few counts of this clonotype. The chain recombines TRBV28 with TRBJ2-7, with 8 bases that match TRBD1. Unmatched junction bases numbered 7, after V lost 6 bases and J lost 0 bases. The CDR3 is 15 amino acids. Germline CDR1 reads MDHEN; CDR2 reads SYDVKM. CDR3 DNA: TGTGCCAGCAGAGAAACAGGGGGTGCCTCCTACGAGCAGTACTTC. Its translation: CASRETGGASYEQYF.

V usage is TRBV6-8 and J usage is TRBJ2-5; D ambiguous. The CDR3 runs to 16 residues. Between the trimmed V and J ends, which lost 2 bases and 5 bases, there was a span of 18 bases. CDR1 is MNHGY, CDR2 SAAAGT, per germline. CDR3 bases: TGTGCCAGCAGTTACGGTAGCCTAACCCCCCGGGAGACCCAGTACTTC. Amino acids: CASSYGSLTPRETQYF.

This clonotype was seen at least ten times. V usage is TRBV6-6 and J usage is TRBJ1-5; perhaps TRBD1 as D (5 bases). Germline CDR1 is MNHNY and CDR2 is SVGAGI (reference sequence). V dropped 5 bases and J dropped 3 bases, with 8 bases sitting between them. This CDR3 has 13 amino acids. In DNA, the CDR3 is TGTGCCAGCAGTCAGGGACCCAATCAGCCCCAGCATTTT. This translates into CASSQGPNQPQHF.

This clonotype was counted many times. The gene calls are TRBV5-6 and TRBJ2-1; D unresolved. CDR3 length: 14 residues. CDR1 and CDR2 from the germline V gene are SGHDT and YYEEEE. V was cut by 4 bases and J by 8 bases, with 16 bases left in between. CDR3: CASSAISTSYEQFF. The CDR3, as DNA: TGTGCCAGCAGCGCTATCAGTACCTCCTATGAGCAGTTCTTC.

This clonotype was observed many times. This chain connects TRBV6-1 to TRBJ2-5, with a possible D match to TRBD1 (5 bases). Per the germline V gene, CDR1 is MNHNS and CDR2 is SASEGT. This CDR3 comprises 17 residues. With 2 bases removed from V and 2 bases from J, the gap between germline ends came to 18 bases. This CDR3 reads CASSEKLGAVTQETQYF. In nucleotides, the CDR3 is TGTGCCAGCAGTGAAAAGTTAGGGGCAGTAACACAAGAGACCCAGTACTTC.

This chain links TRBV29-1 with TRBJ2-3; 15 positions agree with TRBD2. J gave up 6 bases and V 8 bases, and 12 bases lay outside the gene matches. The germline CDR1 and CDR2 sequences are SQVTM and ANQGSEA. The CDR3 runs to 16 residues. CDR3 in DNA: TGCAGCTCTTGGACTAGCGGGAGGGCCATGGGTGATACGCAGTATTTT. Its protein product is CSSWTSGRAMGDTQYF.

This clonotype was counted many times. J is TRBJ1-2 and V is TRBV20-1, with 8 bases fitting TRBD1. J gave up 3 bases and V 4 bases, and 1 base lay outside the gene matches. The germline gives CDR1 DFQATT, CDR2 SNEGSKA (reference sequence). The length of the CDR3 is 12 residues. The CDR3: CSATGGYYGYTF. CDR3 coding DNA: TGCAGTGCTACAGGGGGCTACTATGGCTACACCTTC.

This clonotype was seen ten or more times. The chain recombines TRBV20-1 with TRBJ2-3; D is uncertain. Per the germline V gene, CDR1 is DFQATT and CDR2 is SNEGSKA (reference sequence). V lost 3 bases, J lost 2 bases, and 21 bases lay in between. This CDR3 is 17 amino acids long. CDR3 nucleotide sequence: TGCAGTGCTAGGGCCGGGCGGCAACACCTTTACACAGATACGCAGTATTTT. Its translation: CSARAGRQHLYTDTQYF.

This clonotype was picked up many times. The genes are TRBV5-1 and TRBJ1-2; a possible D gene is TRBD1 (5 bases). The ends were cut back, 7 bases at V and 4 bases at J, with 14 bases in the middle. Germline CDR1 reads SGHRS; CDR2 reads YFSETQ. This CDR3 has 13 amino acids. As DNA, the CDR3 is TGCGCCAGCCGCCCCTGGCAGGGCTATGGCTACACCTTC. Residues: CASRPWQGYGYTF.

This clonotype was counted many times. The rearrangement joins TRBV4-1 to TRBJ2-7; TRBD1 agrees at 9 bases. CDR3 size: 15 residues. The V gene end was trimmed by 2 bases and the J gene end by 4 bases; junction bases not matched to a gene: 6. Germline assignment: CDR1 MGHRA and CDR2 YSYEKL. The CDR3 reads CASSQLLDRGYEQYF. The CDR3, as DNA: TGCGCCAGCAGCCAACTCCTCGACAGGGGGTACGAGCAGTACTTC.

This clonotype came up many times. This chain links TRBV6-1 with TRBJ2-5, with D unresolved. Germline assignment: CDR1 MNHNS and CDR2 SASEGT. This CDR3 comprises 13 residues. Deletions cut 4 bases from V and 5 bases from J, with 11 bases between. The CDR3 reads CASSAGPGETQYF. CDR3 nucleotide sequence: TGTGCCAGCAGTGCAGGCCCCGGGGAGACCCAGTACTTC.